These 28 T cell receptor beta chains were sequenced from one sample in a study of sequential checkpoint blockade in melanoma. Assay: immunoSEQ multiplex PCR; the TCRdb copy retains only in-frame clones and omits some. The repertoire holds roughly 23,000 clones, approximately 68% seen once, with roughly a fifth in the top ten. As to treatment: randomized to nivolumab then ipilimumab (arm A) or the reverse (arm B). Here the sequenced sample was CD8+ T cells sorted from blood (inferred from file names), taken from a patient given nivolumab and ipilimumab in sequence. These receptors all stem from a human donor with melanoma.

This clone was observed a few times. J is TRBJ2-5 and V is TRBV13; the D gene is possibly TRBD1 (6 bases). Germline V lookup: CDR1 PRHDT, CDR2 FYEKMQ (reference sequence). The CDR3 length is 16 residues. Trimming took off 2 bases at V and 4 bases at J, with 17 bases between the two ends. CDR3 nucleotide sequence: TGTGCCAGCAGCTTAATTGGGGGCCTCCTCGGAGAGACCCAGTACTTC. This codes for CASSLIGGLLGETQYF.

The chain uses TRBV11-3 and TRBJ2-2; 7 nucleotides line up with TRBD2. In germline, CDR1 is SGHNT, CDR2 YENEEA. After removal of 8 bases from V and 1 base from J, the junction contained 16 bases not matched to a gene. The CDR3 totals 18 residues. DNA of the CDR3: TGTGCCAGCTTTCCCCTACCCCCGGGACTAATGAACACCGGGGAGCTGTTTTTT. Amino acid sequence: CASFPLPPGLMNTGELFF.

The gene calls are TRBV4-3 and TRBJ1-5, with a tentative D call TRBD1 (6 bases). The CDR3 loop spans 14 amino acids. Between the trimmed V and J ends, which lost 4 bases and 4 bases, there was a span of 11 bases. Germline CDR1 is LGHNA and CDR2 is YSLEER. For the CDR3, the DNA is TGCGCCAGCAGCCCCCACAGGGCAAATCAGCCCCAGCATTTT. It yields the protein CASSPHRANQPQHF.

The CDR3 protein is CASSLAVRNYGYTF. The CDR3 nucleotides are TGTGCCAGCAGCTTGGCGGTCAGGAACTATGGCTACACCTTC. This chain links TRBV5-4 with TRBJ1-2; D remains unclear. Germline values: CDR1 SGHNT, CDR2 YYREEE (reference sequence). V dropped 0 bases and J dropped 2 bases, with 8 bases sitting between them. CDR3 length equals 14 residues.

The rearrangement links TRBV11-3 to TRBJ2-3, with D unclear. CDR1 is SGHNT, CDR2 YENEEA, per germline. The CDR3 contains 13 residues. The germline V and J ends were trimmed by 2 bases and 6 bases, with 9 bases remaining between them. The CDR3 protein is CASSLLNQDTQYF. The CDR3 nucleotides read TGTGCCAGCAGCTTATTAAATCAGGATACGCAGTATTTT.

The chain recombines TRBV27 with TRBJ2-7, with a weak D call TRBD2 (5 bases). The CDR3 is 13 amino acids. Germline V lookup: CDR1 MNHEY, CDR2 SMNVEV (reference sequence). V was pared by 2 bases and J by 3 bases, with 8 bases between. This chain's CDR3 is CASSLPGDYEQYV. In nucleotides, the CDR3 is TGTGCCAGCAGTTTACCCGGGGACTACGAGCAGTACGTC.

J is TRBJ1-3 and V is TRBV4-3; 8 bases match TRBD1. CDR3 size: 17 residues. Trimming took 2 bases from V and 0 from J; bases not matched to a gene: 6. Germline V gene lookup returns CDR1 LGHNA and CDR2 YSLEER. CDR3 protein: CASSQNLQGGSGNTIYF. Here the CDR3 DNA reads TGCGCCAGCAGCCAAAACTTACAGGGGGGCTCTGGAAACACCATATATTTT.

The V call is TRBV29-1, the J call TRBJ2-7; 9 bases map to TRBD1. CDR1 is SQVTM, CDR2 ANQGSEA, per germline. Trimming at V came to 1 base and at J to 3 bases, leaving 4 bases not matched to a gene. The CDR3 totals 14 residues. CDR3 amino acids: CSVEGGQGIYEQYF. The CDR3 DNA is TGCAGCGTTGAAGGGGGACAGGGTATCTACGAGCAGTACTTC.

The V call is TRBV11-2, the J call TRBJ2-5; TRBD1 is a possible D gene (7 bases). CDR3 length: 14 amino acids. The ends were cut back, 5 bases at V and 5 bases at J, with 15 bases in the middle. Germline CDR1 is SGHAT and CDR2 is FQNNGV. CDR3 loop: CASSAQQGRETQYF. The CDR3 region has the DNA TGTGCCAGCAGCGCCCAACAGGGGAGGGAGACCCAGTACTTC.

This clone was observed a single time. V gene TRBV5-4 combines with J gene TRBJ1-1; tentatively, D is TRBD1 (5 bases). CDR1 and CDR2 (germline): SGHNT, YYREEE (reference sequence). Trimming pared 0 bases from V and 4 bases from J, leaving 13 bases between. The CDR3 covers 15 residues. The DNA for the CDR3 is TGTGCCAGCAGCTTGGATCTCTCAGGGCGCACTGAAGCTTTCTTT. Protein: CASSLDLSGRTEAFF. The full variable domain, its missing parts supplied by reference TRBV5-4 and TRBJ1-1, is ETGVTQSPTHLIKTRGQQVTLRCSSQSGHNTVSWYQQALGQGPQFIFQYYREEENGRGNFPPRFSGLQFPNYSSELNVNALELDDSALYLCASSLDLSGRTEAFFGQGTRLTVV.

There are a few counts of this clone. The chain recombines TRBV5-4 with TRBJ2-7; TRBD1 aligns across 8 bases. Germline trimming cut 4 bases from V and 3 bases from J; bases unmatched to any gene: 6. This CDR3 is 14 amino acids long. The germline gives CDR1 SGHNT, CDR2 YYREEE (reference sequence). The CDR3 protein is CASSTDRGNYEQYF. CDR3 sequence (DNA): TGTGCCAGCAGCACCGACAGGGGTAACTACGAGCAGTACTTC.

This clone is a singleton in its sample. V gene TRBV20-1 combines with J gene TRBJ1-1; no clear D gene. The germline CDR1 and CDR2 sequences are DFQATT and SNEGSKA (reference sequence). This CDR3 has 11 residues. V was trimmed by 6 bases and J by 5 bases, leaving 10 bases between them. CDR3 loop: CSAGSGTEAFF. The DNA for the CDR3 is TGCAGTGCAGGGTCGGGAACTGAAGCTTTCTTT.

The chain is built from TRBV5-5 and TRBJ2-7; D gene uncertain. The germline gives CDR1 SGHKS, CDR2 YYEKEE (reference sequence). Deletions cut 3 bases from V and 2 bases from J, with 12 bases between. The CDR3 runs 14 residues. The CDR3 DNA is TGTGCCAGCAGCTCAGGCGTCCTACCCTACGAGCAGTACGTC. It yields the protein CASSSGVLPYEQYV.

This clone was observed a handful of times. The V and J genes are TRBV7-9 and TRBJ1-1, with D possibly matching TRBD1 (5 bases). The CDR3 is made up of 15 amino acids. Trimming shortened V by 4 bases and J by 10 bases, and 22 bases separated the two germline ends. Germline values: CDR1 SEHNR, CDR2 FQNEAQ (reference sequence). CDR3 bases: TGTGCCAGCAGCTCTTATAATAACTGGCAGGGCGTAGCTTTCTTT. This translates into CASSSYNNWQGVAFF.

The chain has TRBV6-1 and TRBJ2-2, with TRBD2 matching 8 bases. CDR3 length: 15 residues. The germline V gene has CDR1 MNHNS and CDR2 SASEGT. The J segment lost 7 bases and the V segment lost 9 bases, leaving 13 bases of the junction unmatched. The CDR3 DNA sequence: TGTGCCAGAGAGGCTACGCGGGGGGTGGTCGGGGAGCTGTTTTTT. It translates to CAREATRGVVGELFF.

This clone occurred a few times. The chain couples TRBV7-9 to TRBJ1-2; D is uncertain. The CDR3 is made up of 13 amino acids. Germline V gives CDR1 SEHNR, CDR2 FQNEAQ (reference sequence). V was cut by 2 bases and J by 3 bases, with 7 bases left in between. CDR3 DNA: TGTGCCAGCAGCTTATCCCAATACTATGGCTACACCTTC. Translating gives CASSLSQYYGYTF.

The chain has TRBV2 and TRBJ1-5, with D unresolved. This CDR3 comprises 14 residues. Germline V CDR1 and CDR2: SNHLY, FYNNEI. Trimming removed 3 bases from V and 6 bases from J, with 12 bases in between. CDR3 in amino acids: CASSDSLRGQPQHF. CDR3 nucleotide sequence: TGTGCCAGCAGTGACAGCCTCAGAGGTCAGCCCCAGCATTTT.

Only a few counts were recorded for this clone. In DNA, the CDR3 is TGTGCCAGCAGTACTGACACAGGCCTCTATGGCTACACCTTC. Amino acid sequence: CASSTDTGLYGYTF. The chain employs TRBV7-6 and TRBJ1-2; the D gene is possibly TRBD1 (5 bases). V shed 6 bases and J shed 4 bases, with 15 bases lying between them. Germline CDR1 SGHVS, CDR2 FNYEAQ. The length of the CDR3 is 14 residues.

Only one count was recorded for this clone. The rearrangement uses TRBV27 and TRBJ1-4, with no clear D. The germline gives CDR1 MNHEY, CDR2 SMNVEV (reference sequence). The CDR3 is 12 residues long. Trimming left V 2 bases short and J 8 bases short, with 6 bases between. CDR3 sequence reads: CASSLSGEKLFF. The CDR3, as DNA: TGTGCCAGCAGTTTAAGCGGCGAAAAACTGTTTTTT.

This clone was recorded once. The rearrangement uses TRBV4-3 and TRBJ1-2; D not certain. Germline CDR1 is LGHNA and CDR2 is YSLEER. The germline V and J ends were trimmed by 0 bases and 1 base, with 12 bases remaining between them. The CDR3 totals 16 residues. CDR3 region: CASSQDRGSYNYGYTF. CDR3 nucleotides: TGCGCCAGCAGCCAAGATCGCGGGAGCTATAACTATGGCTACACCTTC.

The sample holds one count of this clone. In the same sample, other DNA sequences code for this CDR3. The chain combines TRBV5-4 with TRBJ1-2, with D perhaps TRBD1 (6 bases). Trimming pared 2 bases from V and 0 bases from J, leaving 14 bases between. The CDR3 runs to 16 residues. Germline CDR1 reads SGHNT; CDR2 reads YYREEE (reference sequence). CDR3 in DNA: TGTGCCAGCAGCTTAGGATACAGGGATCCTAACTATGGCTACACCTTC. Translated: CASSLGYRDPNYGYTF.

This clone has at least ten counts. This sequence joins TRBV10-3 and TRBJ1-2; D gene uncertain. Trimming took off 5 bases at V and 8 bases at J, with 15 bases between the two ends. The germline V gene has CDR1 ENHRY and CDR2 SYGVKD. The CDR3 has 13 residues. Here the CDR3 reads CAISHDTGGGYTF. The CDR3 bases are TGTGCCATCAGTCACGACACGGGAGGCGGCTACACCTTC.

The V call is TRBV6-6, the J call TRBJ2-1, with 8 bases identical to TRBD2. Germline loops: CDR1 MNHNY, CDR2 SVGAGI (reference sequence). CDR3 length equals 14 residues. The V and J ends lost 4 bases and 7 bases, in that order; junction bases with no gene match: 6. The CDR3 DNA is TGTGCCAGCAGTTCCAAAGCGGGGGTAAATGAGCAGTTCTTC. This sequence encodes CASSSKAGVNEQFF.

The CDR3 is CASSQGEGTEAFF. Written as DNA, the CDR3 is TGTGCCAGCAGCCAAGGGGAGGGCACTGAAGCTTTCTTT. The chain recombines TRBV5-4 with TRBJ1-1, with D possibly being TRBD1 (5 bases). The ends were cut back, 4 bases at V and 4 bases at J, with 11 bases in the middle. There are 13 residues in the CDR3. Germline CDR1 is SGHNT and CDR2 is YYREEE (reference sequence).

The chain links TRBV7-3 to TRBJ2-2; D remains unclear. The CDR3 contains 13 residues. Trimming pared 2 bases from V and 3 bases from J, leaving 4 bases between. In germline, CDR1 is SGHTA, CDR2 FQGTGA. The CDR3 nucleotides read TGTGCCAGCAGCTTAGGCTACACCGGGGAGCTGTTTTTT. Translating gives CASSLGYTGELFF.

The chain combines TRBV7-2 with TRBJ2-3; 7 bases align to TRBD2. The CDR3 consists of 19 residues. With 7 bases clipped from V and 4 bases from J, the junction kept 23 bases outside the gene matches. Germline V gives CDR1 SGHTA, CDR2 FQGNSA. CDR3 loop: CASTPSPYQAGIPPDTQYF. CDR3 coding DNA: TGTGCCAGCACCCCTTCCCCGTACCAAGCGGGAATCCCCCCAGATACGCAGTATTTT.

V usage is TRBV25-1 and J usage is TRBJ2-2, with D hard to call. There are 13 residues in the CDR3. CDR1 and CDR2 from the germline V gene are MGHDK and SYGVNS. Trimming cost V 8 bases and J 0 bases, with 7 bases left between them. The CDR3 is CASHDTNTGELFF. CDR3 DNA: TGTGCCAGCCATGACACGAACACCGGGGAGCTGTTTTTT.

The chain combines TRBV5-5 with TRBJ2-2; 14 positions match TRBD2. This CDR3 has 17 amino acids. After removal of 4 bases from V and 1 base from J, the junction contained 3 bases not matched to a gene. CDR1 SGHKS and CDR2 YYEKEE come from the germline V gene (reference sequence). CDR3 coding DNA: TGTGCCAGCAGCCAAGGGACTAGCGGGGGGAACACCGGGGAGCTGTTTTTT. Protein product: CASSQGTSGGNTGELFF.